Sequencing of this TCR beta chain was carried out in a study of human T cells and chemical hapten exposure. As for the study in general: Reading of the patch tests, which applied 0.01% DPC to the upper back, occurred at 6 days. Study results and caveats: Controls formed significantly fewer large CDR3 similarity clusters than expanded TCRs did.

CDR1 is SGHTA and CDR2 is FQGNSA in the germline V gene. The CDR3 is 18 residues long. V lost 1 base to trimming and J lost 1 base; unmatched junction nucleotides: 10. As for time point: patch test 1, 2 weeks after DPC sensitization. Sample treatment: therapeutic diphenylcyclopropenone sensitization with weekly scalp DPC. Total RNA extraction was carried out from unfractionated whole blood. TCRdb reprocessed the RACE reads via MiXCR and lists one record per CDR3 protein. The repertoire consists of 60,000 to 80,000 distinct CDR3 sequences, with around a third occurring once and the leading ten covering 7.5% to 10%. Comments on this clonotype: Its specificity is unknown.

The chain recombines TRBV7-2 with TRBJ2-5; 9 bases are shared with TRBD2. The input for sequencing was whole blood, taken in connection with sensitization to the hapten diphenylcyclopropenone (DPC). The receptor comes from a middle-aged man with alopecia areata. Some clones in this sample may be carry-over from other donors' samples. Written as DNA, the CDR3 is TGTGCCAGCAGCTTAGGGTTGACTAGCGGCCCAGCCCAAGAGACCCAGTACTTC. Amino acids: CASSLGLTSGPAQETQYF.